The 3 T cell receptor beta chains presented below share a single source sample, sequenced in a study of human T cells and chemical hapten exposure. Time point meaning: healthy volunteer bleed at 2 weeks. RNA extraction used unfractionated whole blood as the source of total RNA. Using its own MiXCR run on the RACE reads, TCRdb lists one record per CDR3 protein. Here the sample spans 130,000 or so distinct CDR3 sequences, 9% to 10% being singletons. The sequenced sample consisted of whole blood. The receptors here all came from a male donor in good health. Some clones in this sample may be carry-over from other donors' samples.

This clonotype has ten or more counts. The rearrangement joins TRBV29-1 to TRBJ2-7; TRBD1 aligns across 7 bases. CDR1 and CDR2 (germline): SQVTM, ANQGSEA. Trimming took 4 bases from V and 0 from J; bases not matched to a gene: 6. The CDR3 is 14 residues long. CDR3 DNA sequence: TGCAGCGTTGTTCCCCGGGACAGCTCCTACGAGCAGTACTTC. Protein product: CSVVPRDSSYEQYF.

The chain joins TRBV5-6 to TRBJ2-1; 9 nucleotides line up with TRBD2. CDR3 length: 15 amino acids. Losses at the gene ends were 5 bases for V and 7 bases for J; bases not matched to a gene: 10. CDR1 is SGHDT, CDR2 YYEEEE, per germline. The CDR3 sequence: CASSFSGGLGNEQFF. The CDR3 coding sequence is TGTGCCAGCAGTTTTAGCGGGGGCCTGGGGAATGAGCAGTTCTTC.

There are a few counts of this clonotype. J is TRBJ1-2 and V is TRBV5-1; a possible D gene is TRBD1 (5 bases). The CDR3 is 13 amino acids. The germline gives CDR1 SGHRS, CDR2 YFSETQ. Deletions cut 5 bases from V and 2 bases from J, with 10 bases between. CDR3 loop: CASSKDTNYGYTF. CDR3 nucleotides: TGCGCCAGCAGTAAGGACACAAACTATGGCTACACCTTC.